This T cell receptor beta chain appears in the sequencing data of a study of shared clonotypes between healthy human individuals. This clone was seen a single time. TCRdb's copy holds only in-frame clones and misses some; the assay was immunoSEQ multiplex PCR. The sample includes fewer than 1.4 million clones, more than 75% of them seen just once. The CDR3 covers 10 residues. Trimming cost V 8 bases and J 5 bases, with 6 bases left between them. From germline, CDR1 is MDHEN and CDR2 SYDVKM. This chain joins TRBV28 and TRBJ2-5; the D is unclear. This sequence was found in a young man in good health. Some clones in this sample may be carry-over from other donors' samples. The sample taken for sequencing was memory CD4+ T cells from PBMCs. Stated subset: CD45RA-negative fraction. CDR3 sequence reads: CASGRETQYF. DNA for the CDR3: TGTGCCAGCGGACGTGAGACCCAGTACTTC.